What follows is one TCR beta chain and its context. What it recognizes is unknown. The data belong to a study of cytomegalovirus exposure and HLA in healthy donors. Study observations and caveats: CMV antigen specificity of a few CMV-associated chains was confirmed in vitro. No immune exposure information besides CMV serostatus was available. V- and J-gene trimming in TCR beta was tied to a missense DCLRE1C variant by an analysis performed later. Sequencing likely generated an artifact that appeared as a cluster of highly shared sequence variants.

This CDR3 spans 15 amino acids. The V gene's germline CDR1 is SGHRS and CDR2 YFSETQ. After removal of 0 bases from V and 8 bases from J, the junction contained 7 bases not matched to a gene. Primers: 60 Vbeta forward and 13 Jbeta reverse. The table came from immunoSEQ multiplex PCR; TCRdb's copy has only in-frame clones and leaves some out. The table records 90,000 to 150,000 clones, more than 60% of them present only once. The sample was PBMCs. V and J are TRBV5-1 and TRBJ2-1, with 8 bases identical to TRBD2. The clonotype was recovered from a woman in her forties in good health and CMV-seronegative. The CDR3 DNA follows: TGCGCCAGCAGCTTGGGCCTAGCGGGCTTCTATGAGCAGTTCTTC. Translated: CASSLGLAGFYEQFF. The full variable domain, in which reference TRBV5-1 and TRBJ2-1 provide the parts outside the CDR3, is KAGVTQTPRYLIKTRGQQVTLSCSPISGHRSVSWYQQTPGQGLQFLFEYFSETQRNKGNFPGRFSGRQFSNSRSEMNVSTLELGDSALYLCASSLGLAGFYEQFFGPGTRLTVL.